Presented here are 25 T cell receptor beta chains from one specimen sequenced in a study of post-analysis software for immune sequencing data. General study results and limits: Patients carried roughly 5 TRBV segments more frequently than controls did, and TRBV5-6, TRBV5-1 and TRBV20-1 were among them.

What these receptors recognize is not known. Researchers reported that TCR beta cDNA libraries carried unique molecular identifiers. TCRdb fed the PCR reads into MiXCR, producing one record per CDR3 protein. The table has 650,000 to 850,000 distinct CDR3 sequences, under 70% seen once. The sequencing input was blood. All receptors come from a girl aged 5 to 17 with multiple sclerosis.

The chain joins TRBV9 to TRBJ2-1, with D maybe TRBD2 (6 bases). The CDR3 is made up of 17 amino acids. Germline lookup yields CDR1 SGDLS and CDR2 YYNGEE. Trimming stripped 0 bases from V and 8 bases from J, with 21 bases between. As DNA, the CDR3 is TGTGCCAGCAGCGTAGGGGGCACTAGCCCACCTTGGGATGAGCAGTTCTTC. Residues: CASSVGGTSPPWDEQFF.

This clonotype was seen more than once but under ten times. The CDR3 DNA sequence: TGCAGTGCCCGGATGAGACAGGGGGGGATAAATGAGCAGTTCTTC. Amino acid sequence: CSARMRQGGINEQFF. V usage is TRBV20-1 and J usage is TRBJ2-1, with 9 bases matching TRBD1. J lost 7 bases, V lost 6 bases, and 13 bases had no gene match. The CDR3 loop spans 15 amino acids. The germline gives CDR1 DFQATT, CDR2 SNEGSKA (reference sequence).

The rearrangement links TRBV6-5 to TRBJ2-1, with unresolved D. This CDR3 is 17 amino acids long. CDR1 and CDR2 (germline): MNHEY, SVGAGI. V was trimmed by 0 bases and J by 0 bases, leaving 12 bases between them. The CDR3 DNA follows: TGTGCCAGCAGTTACTCTTCCGGGTTGAGCTCCTACAATGAGCAGTTCTTC. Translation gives CASSYSSGLSSYNEQFF.

The chain's CDR3 is CASSYRSSNPRGYTF. In DNA form, the CDR3 reads TGTGCCAGCAGTTATAGGTCGTCCAACCCTAGGGGCTACACCTTC. V and J are TRBV6-5 and TRBJ1-2; no firm D call. Per germline, CDR1 MNHEY and CDR2 SVGAGI. V shed 3 bases and J shed 8 bases, with 19 bases lying between them. The CDR3 is made up of 15 amino acids.

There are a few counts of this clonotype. The CDR3 region is CATSDAGFTDTQYF. CDR3 in DNA: TGTGCCACCAGTGATGCGGGGTTCACAGATACGCAGTATTTT. The rearrangement uses TRBV24-1 and TRBJ2-3; possible D gene TRBD2, 6 bases. CDR3 size: 14 residues. Germline CDR1 reads KGHDR; CDR2 reads SFDVKD. Deletions cut 3 bases from V and 2 bases from J, with 8 bases between.

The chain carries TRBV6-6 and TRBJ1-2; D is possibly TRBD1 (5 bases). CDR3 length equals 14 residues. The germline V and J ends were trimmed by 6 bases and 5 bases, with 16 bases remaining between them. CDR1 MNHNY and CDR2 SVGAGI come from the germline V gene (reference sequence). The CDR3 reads CASRDAGTEYGYTF. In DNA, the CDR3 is TGTGCCAGCAGAGACGCCGGGACTGAATATGGCTACACCTTC.

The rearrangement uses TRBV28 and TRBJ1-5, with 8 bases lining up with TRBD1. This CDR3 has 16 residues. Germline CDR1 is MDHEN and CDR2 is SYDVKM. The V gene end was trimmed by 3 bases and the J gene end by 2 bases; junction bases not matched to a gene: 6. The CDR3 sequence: CASSLVQGVGNQPQHF. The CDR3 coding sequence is TGTGCCAGCAGTTTGGTACAGGGGGTCGGCAATCAGCCCCAGCATTTT.

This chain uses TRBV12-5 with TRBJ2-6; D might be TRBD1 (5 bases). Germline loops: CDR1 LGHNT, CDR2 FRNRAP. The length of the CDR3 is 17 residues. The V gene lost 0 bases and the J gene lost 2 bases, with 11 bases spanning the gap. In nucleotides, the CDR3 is TGTGCTAGTGGTTTGGTTTTTGGCAGGGCTGGGGCCAACGTCCTGACTTTC. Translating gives CASGLVFGRAGANVLTF.

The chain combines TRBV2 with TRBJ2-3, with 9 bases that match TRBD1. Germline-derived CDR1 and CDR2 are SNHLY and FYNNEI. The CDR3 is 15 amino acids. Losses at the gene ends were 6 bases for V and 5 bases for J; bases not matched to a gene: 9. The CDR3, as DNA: TGTGCCAGCAGGGGATACTTGGACAGGGGAGATACGCAGTATTTT. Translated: CASRGYLDRGDTQYF.

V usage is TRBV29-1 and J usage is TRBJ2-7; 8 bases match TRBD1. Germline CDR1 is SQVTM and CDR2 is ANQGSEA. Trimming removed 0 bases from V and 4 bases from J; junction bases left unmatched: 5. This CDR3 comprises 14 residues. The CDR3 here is CSVEDPGGRYEQYF. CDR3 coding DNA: TGCAGCGTTGAAGACCCAGGGGGCAGGTACGAGCAGTACTTC.

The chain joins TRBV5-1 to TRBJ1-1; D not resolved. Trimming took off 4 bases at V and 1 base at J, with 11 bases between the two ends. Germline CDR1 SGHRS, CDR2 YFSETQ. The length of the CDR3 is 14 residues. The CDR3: CASSRLGSNTEAFF. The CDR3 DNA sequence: TGCGCCAGCAGCCGGCTCGGCTCGAACACTGAAGCTTTCTTT. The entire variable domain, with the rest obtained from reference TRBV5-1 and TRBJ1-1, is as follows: KAGVTQTPRYLIKTRGQQVTLSCSPISGHRSVSWYQQTPGQGLQFLFEYFSETQRNKGNFPGRFSGRQFSNSRSEMNVSTLELGDSALYLCASSRLGSNTEAFFGQGTRLTVV.

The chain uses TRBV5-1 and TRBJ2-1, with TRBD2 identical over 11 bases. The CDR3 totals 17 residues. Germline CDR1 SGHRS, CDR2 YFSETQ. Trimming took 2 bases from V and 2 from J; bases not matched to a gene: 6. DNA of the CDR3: TGCGCCAGCAGCTTCCTCGGGACTAGCGGAGCCTACAATGAGCAGTTCTTC. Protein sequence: CASSFLGTSGAYNEQFF.

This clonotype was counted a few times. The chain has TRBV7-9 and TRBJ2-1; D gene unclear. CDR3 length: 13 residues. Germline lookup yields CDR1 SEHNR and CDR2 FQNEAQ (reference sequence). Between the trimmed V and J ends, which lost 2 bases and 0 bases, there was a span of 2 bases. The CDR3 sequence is CASSLPSYNEQFF. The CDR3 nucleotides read TGTGCCAGCAGCTTACCCTCCTACAATGAGCAGTTCTTC.

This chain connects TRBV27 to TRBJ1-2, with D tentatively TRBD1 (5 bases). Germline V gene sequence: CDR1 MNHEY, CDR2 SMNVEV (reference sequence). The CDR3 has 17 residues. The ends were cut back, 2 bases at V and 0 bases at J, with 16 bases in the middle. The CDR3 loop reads CASSLTSPGAANYGYTF. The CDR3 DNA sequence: TGTGCCAGCAGTTTAACCTCCCCCGGGGCAGCTAACTATGGCTACACCTTC.

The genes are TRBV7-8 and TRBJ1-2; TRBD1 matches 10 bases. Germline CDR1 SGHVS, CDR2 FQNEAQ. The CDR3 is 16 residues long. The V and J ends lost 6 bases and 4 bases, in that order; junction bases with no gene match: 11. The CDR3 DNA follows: TGTGCCAGCAGTTCCACCCGGACAGGGGGTGGCTATGGCTACACCTTC. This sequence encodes CASSSTRTGGGYGYTF. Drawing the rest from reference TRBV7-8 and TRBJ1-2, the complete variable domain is GAGVSQSPRYKVAKRGQDVALRCDPISGHVSLFWYQQALGQGPEFLTYFQNEAQLDKSGLPSDRFFAERPEGSVSTLKIQRTQQEDSAVYLCASSSTRTGGGYGYTFGSGTRLTVV.

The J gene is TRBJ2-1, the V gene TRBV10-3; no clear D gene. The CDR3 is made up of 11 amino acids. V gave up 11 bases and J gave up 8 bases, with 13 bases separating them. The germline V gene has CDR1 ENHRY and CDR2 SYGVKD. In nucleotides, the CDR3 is TGTGCCGTCAAGGGCGGTGATGAGCAGTTCTTC. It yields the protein CAVKGGDEQFF.

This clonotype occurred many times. CDR3 sequence: CASSAGDSSYEQYF. The CDR3, as DNA: TGTGCCAGCAGCGCCGGGGATAGCTCCTACGAGCAGTACTTC. This sequence joins TRBV9 and TRBJ2-7; D possibly corresponds to TRBD2 (5 bases). Looked up from germline, CDR1 is SGDLS and CDR2 is YYNGEE. The CDR3 totals 14 residues. V was shortened by 3 bases and J by 0 bases, with 10 bases between the two germline ends.

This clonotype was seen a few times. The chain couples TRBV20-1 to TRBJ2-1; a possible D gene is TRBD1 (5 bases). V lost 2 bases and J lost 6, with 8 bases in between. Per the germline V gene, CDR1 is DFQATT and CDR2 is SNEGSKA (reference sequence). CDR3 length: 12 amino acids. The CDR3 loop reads CSARPDSNEQFF. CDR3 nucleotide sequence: TGCAGTGCTAGACCAGACAGCAATGAGCAGTTCTTC.

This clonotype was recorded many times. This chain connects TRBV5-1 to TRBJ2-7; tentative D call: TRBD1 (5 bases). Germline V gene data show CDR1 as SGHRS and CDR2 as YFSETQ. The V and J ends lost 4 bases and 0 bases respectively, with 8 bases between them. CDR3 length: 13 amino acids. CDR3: CASSSGASYEQYF. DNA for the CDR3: TGCGCCAGCAGCAGTGGGGCCTCCTACGAGCAGTACTTC. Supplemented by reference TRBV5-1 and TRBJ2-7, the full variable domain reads KAGVTQTPRYLIKTRGQQVTLSCSPISGHRSVSWYQQTPGQGLQFLFEYFSETQRNKGNFPGRFSGRQFSNSRSEMNVSTLELGDSALYLCASSSGASYEQYFGPGTRLTVT.

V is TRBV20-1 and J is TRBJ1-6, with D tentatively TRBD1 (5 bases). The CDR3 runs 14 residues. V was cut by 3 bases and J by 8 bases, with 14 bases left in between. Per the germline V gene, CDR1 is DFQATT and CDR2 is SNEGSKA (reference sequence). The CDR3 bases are TGCAGTGCTAGCAACGGCCTAGGGGATTCACCCCTCCACTTT. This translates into CSASNGLGDSPLHF.

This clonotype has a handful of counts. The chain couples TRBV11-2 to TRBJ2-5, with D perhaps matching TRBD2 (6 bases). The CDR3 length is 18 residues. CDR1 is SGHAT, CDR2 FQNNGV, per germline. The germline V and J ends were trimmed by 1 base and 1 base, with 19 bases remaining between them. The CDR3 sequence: CASSLAIAGRGPQETQYF. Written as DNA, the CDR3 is TGTGCCAGCAGCTTAGCGATCGCTGGGCGGGGCCCCCAAGAGACCCAGTACTTC.

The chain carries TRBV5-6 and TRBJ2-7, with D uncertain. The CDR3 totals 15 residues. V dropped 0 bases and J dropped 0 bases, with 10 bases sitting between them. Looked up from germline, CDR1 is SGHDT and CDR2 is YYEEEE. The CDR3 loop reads CASSLGGYGSYEQYF. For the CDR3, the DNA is TGTGCCAGCAGCTTGGGTGGGTATGGCTCCTACGAGCAGTACTTC.

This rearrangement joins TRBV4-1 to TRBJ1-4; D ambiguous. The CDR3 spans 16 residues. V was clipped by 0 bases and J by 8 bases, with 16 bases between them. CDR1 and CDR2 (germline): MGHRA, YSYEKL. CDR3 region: CASSQEPSNGLEKLFF. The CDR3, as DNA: TGCGCCAGCAGCCAAGAACCGAGCAACGGTTTGGAAAAACTGTTTTTT.

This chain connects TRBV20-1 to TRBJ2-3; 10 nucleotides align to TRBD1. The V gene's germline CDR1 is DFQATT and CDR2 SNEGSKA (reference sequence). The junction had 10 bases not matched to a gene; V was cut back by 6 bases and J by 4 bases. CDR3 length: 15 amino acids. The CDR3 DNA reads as TGCAGTGCCCCCGGACAGGGGGAAGGCCCAGATACGCAGTATTTT. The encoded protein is CSAPGQGEGPDTQYF.

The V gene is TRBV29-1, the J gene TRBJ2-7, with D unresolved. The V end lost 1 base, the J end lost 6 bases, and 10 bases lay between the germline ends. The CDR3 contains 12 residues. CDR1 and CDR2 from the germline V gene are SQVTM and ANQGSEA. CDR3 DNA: TGCAGCGTTGAAGGCTTAACCAGCGAGCAGTACTTC. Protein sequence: CSVEGLTSEQYF.